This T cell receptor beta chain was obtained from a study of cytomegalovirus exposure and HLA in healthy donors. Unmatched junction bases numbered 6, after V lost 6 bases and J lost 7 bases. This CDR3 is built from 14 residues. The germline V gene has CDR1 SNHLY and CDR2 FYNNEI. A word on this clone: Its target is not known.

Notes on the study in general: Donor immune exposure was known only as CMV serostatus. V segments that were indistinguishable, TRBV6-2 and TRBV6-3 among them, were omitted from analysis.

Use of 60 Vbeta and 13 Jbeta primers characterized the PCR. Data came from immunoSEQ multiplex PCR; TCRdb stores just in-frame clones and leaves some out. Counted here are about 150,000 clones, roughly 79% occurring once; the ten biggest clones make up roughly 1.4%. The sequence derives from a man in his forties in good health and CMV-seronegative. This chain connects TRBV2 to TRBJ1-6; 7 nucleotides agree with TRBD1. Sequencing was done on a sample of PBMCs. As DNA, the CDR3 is TGTGCCAGCAGCGGACAGGAATTAAATTCACCCCTCCACTTT. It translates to CASSGQELNSPLHF. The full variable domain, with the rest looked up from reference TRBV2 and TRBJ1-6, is EPEVTQTPSHQVTQMGQEVILRCVPISNHLYFYWYRQILGQKVEFLVSFYNNEISEKSEIFDDQFSVERPDGSNFTLKIRSTKLEDSAMYFCASSGQELNSPLHFGNGTRLTVT.